Included here is one T cell receptor (beta chain) sequence, with context. Its specificity is unknown. This record belongs to a study of T-cell memory formation after mild COVID-19. Notes on the study in general: CD4+ contracting clones were found mainly in CM and EM, and CD8+ ones in EMRA.

The TCR alpha and TCR beta cDNA libraries, bearing sample barcodes and UMIs, were generated by 5'RACE using constant-segment primers. Each CDR3 protein gets one entry after TCRdb re-called the 5' RACE reads with MiXCR. The sample holds fewer than 200,000 distinct CDR3 sequences, about a fifth seen once. The CDR3 runs 15 residues. V lost 7 bases and J lost 3; bases outside the gene matches: 5. Input material: PBMCs or a T cell subset sorted from them (not recorded which). This rearrangement joins TRBV12-3 or TRBV12-4 to TRBJ2-6; 8 nucleotides agree with TRBD1. The sequence came from an adult woman who had mild COVID-19 (a few samples of this study predate the infection). Cell type and time point are not known. The CDR3, as DNA: TGTGCCAGCACTCGACAGGGGTATGGGGCCAACGTCCTGACTTTC. It yields the protein CASTRQGYGANVLTF.